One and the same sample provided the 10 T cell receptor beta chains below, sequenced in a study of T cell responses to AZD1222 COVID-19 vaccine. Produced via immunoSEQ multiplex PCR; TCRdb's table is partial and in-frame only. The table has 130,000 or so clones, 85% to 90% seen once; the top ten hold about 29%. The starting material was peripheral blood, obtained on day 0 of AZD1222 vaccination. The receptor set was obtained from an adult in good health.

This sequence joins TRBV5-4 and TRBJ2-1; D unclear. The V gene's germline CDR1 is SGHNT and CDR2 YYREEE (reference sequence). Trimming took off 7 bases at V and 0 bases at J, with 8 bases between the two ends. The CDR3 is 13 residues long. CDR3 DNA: TGTGCCAGCCGCCCTAGCTCCTACAATGAGCAGTTCTTC. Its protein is CASRPSSYNEQFF.

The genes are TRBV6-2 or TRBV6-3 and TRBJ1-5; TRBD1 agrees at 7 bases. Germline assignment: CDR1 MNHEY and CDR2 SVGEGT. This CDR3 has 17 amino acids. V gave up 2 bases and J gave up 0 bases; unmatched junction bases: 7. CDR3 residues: CASSYPGQSHSNQPQHF. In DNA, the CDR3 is TGTGCCAGCAGTTACCCGGGACAGAGTCATAGCAATCAGCCCCAGCATTTT.

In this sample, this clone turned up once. Here the CDR3 reads CASSPSGKGNTEAFF. CDR3 DNA: TGTGCCAGTAGTCCTTCGGGGAAAGGGAACACTGAAGCTTTCTTT. This chain links TRBV19 with TRBJ1-1; D gene ambiguous. Between the trimmed V and J ends, which lost 5 bases and 1 base, there was a span of 14 bases. Germline CDR1 is LNHDA and CDR2 is SQIVND (reference sequence). The CDR3 length is 15 residues.

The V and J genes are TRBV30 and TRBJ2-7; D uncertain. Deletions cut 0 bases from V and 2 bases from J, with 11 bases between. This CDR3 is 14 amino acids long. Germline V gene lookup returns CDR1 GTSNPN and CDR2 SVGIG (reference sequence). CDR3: CAWSVGKVPYEQYF. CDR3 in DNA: TGTGCCTGGAGTGTAGGGAAGGTCCCCTACGAGCAGTACTTC.

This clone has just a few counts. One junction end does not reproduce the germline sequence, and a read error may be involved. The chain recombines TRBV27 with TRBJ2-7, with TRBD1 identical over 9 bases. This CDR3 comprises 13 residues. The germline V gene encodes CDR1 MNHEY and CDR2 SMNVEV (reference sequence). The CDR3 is CASSPRTGDSISF. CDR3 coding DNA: TGTGCCAGCAGTCCCCGGACAGGGGACAGTATTAGCTTC.

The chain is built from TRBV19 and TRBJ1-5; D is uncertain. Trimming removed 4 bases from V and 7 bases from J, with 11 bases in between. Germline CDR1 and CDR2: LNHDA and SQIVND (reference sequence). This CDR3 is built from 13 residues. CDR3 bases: TGTGCCAGTAGTAGAGCAGAGGCCCAGCCCCAGCATTTT. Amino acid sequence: CASSRAEAQPQHF.

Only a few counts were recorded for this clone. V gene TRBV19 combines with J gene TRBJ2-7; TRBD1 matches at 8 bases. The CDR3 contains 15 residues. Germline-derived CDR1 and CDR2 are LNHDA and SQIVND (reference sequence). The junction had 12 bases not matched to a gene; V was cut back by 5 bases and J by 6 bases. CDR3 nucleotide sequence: TGTGCCAGTAGTGTAATGGTAAATACAGGGGGCGAGCAGTACTTC. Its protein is CASSVMVNTGGEQYF.

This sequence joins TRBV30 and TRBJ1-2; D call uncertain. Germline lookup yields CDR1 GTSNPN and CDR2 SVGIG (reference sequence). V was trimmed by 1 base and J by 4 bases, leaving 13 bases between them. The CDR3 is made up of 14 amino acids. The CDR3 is CAWSERTATYGYTF. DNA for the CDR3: TGTGCCTGGAGTGAGAGGACGGCGACCTATGGCTACACCTTC.

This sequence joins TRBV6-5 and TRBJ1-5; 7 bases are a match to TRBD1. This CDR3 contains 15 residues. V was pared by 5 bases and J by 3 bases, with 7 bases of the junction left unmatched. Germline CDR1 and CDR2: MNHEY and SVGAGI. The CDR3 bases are TGTGCCAGCAGTACAATGACAGGGTTCAATCAGCCCCAGCATTTT. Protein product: CASSTMTGFNQPQHF.

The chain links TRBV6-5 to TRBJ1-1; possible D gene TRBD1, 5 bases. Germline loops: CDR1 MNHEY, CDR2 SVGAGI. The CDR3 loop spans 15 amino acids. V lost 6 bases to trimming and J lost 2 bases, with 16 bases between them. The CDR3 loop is CASRPPLTDNTEAFF. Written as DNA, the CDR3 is TGTGCCAGCAGACCGCCACTGACAGATAACACTGAAGCTTTCTTT.